A selection of T cell receptor beta chains follows, all from one sample in a study of naive and memory T cell subsets. Each CDR3 protein is one row after TCRdb ran MiXCR on the UMI-ligation and nested PCR reads. The table records about 90,000 distinct CDR3 sequences, roughly 7.3% of them present only once. The sample comprised central memory CD4+ T cells from blood. These receptors all come from a human donor in good health. Both conserved end residues are part of each CDR3. A D gene is named only where the DNA matches it firmly. Rows may omit the clone size; those that give it use once, few, many or a size class.

TRBV12-3/TRBV12-4	NA	NA	TRBJ2-1	CASSVSLGEQFF	TGTGCCAGCAGTGTCTCGTTGGGTGAGCAGTTCTTC
TRBV6-5	NA	TRBD1	TRBJ2-6	CASSYSGQGAPGSGANVLTF	TGTGCCAGCAGTTACTCTGGACAGGGGGCCCCCGGCTCTGGGGCCAACGTCCTGACTTTC
TRBV28	many	TRBD1	TRBJ1-1	CASSLTIRTGGIRTEAFF	TGTGCCAGCAGTTTAACAATCCGGACAGGGGGCATAAGGACTGAAGCTTTCTTT
TRBV5-5	NA	NA	TRBJ2-6	CASSLAGQGTGANVLTF	TGTGCCAGCAGCTTGGCCGGGCAGGGAACTGGGGCCAACGTCCTGACTTTC
TRBV5-1	many	NA	TRBJ2-3	CASSLGPGDTQYF	TGCGCCAGCAGCTTGGGACCGGGAGATACGCAGTATTTT
TRBV3-1	few	TRBD1	TRBJ2-2	CASSLTGDTGELFF	TGTGCCAGCAGCCTGACAGGGGACACCGGGGAGCTGTTTTTT
TRBV12-3/TRBV12-4	many	TRBD1	TRBJ1-5	CASRPEQGASNQPQHF	TGTGCCAGCAGACCAGAACAGGGGGCTAGCAATCAGCCCCAGCATTTT
TRBV11-3	many	TRBD2	TRBJ2-5	CASSLSGLAGEETQYF	TGTGCCAGCAGCCTAAGTGGCCTAGCGGGGGAAGAGACCCAGTACTTC
TRBV7-2	many	TRBD1	TRBJ2-7	CASSSRQGTYEQYF	TGTGCCAGCAGCTCCCGACAGGGGACCTACGAGCAGTACTTC
TRBV29-1	many	TRBD2	TRBJ2-1	CSVDLAGLYEQFF	TGCAGCGTTGACCTAGCGGGGCTTTATGAGCAGTTCTTC
TRBV25-1	many	NA	TRBJ1-2	CASSDAGRANYGYTF	TGTGCCAGCAGTGATGCGGGACGGGCTAACTATGGCTACACCTTC
TRBV5-1	few	NA	TRBJ2-7	CASSLDPRGVNEQYF	TGCGCCAGCAGCTTGGATCCCCGAGGGGTGAACGAGCAGTACTTC
TRBV12-3/TRBV12-4	many	TRBD2	TRBJ2-7	CASSFRREFEQYF	TGTGCCAGCAGTTTCCGGCGGGAGTTCGAGCAGTACTTC
TRBV29-1	few	NA	TRBJ2-2	CSVLRPLAKNTGELFF	TGCAGCGTTTTACGCCCGCTAGCGAAGAACACCGGGGAGCTGTTTTTT
TRBV20-1	few	TRBD2	TRBJ2-6	CSARDVGTSGGLAGANVLTF	TGCAGTGCTAGAGATGTGGGGACTAGCGGGGGGTTGGCTGGGGCCAACGTCCTGACTTTC
TRBV30	many	TRBD2	TRBJ2-3	CAWSRGLAGGPADTQYF	TGTGCCTGGAGTCGAGGGCTAGCGGGAGGGCCGGCAGATACGCAGTATTTT
TRBV6-1	many	TRBD1	TRBJ1-2	CASSEGAGGFYGYTF	TGTGCCAGCAGTGAAGGGGCAGGGGGGTTCTATGGCTACACCTTC
TRBV29-1	NA	TRBD1	TRBJ2-7	CSVRRSPGQTYEQYF	TGCAGCGTCCGACGCTCCCCGGGACAGACCTACGAGCAGTACTTC
TRBV6-5	NA	NA	TRBJ2-1	CASFNFNEQFF	TGTGCCAGCTTCAACTTCAATGAGCAGTTCTTC
TRBV28	many	TRBD1	TRBJ2-4	CASSGTAGGRHGF	TGTGCCAGCTCCGGGACAGCTGGAGGACGGCACGGCTTC
TRBV7-8	few	NA	TRBJ2-2	CASSLNLDTGELFF	TGTGCCAGCAGCTTAAACTTGGACACCGGGGAGCTGTTTTTT
TRBV28	many	NA	TRBJ1-1	CASSSRRWAEAFF	TGTGCCAGCAGTTCCCGTAGGTGGGCTGAAGCTTTCTTT
TRBV12-3/TRBV12-4	many	NA	TRBJ2-1	CASSLRWGRGTDNEQFF	TGTGCCAGCAGTTTAAGGTGGGGCAGGGGGACTGACAATGAGCAGTTCTTC
TRBV20-1	many	TRBD1	TRBJ2-3	CSAAGTGIVDTQYF	TGCAGTGCTGCCGGGACAGGGATCGTCGATACGCAGTATTTT
TRBV20-1	few	NA	TRBJ2-7	CSARNRIYGGTYEQYF	TGCAGTGCTAGAAACAGGATATATGGCGGCACCTACGAGCAGTACTTC
TRBV11-3	NA	NA	TRBJ2-1	CASSLGSRNEQFF	TGTGCCAGCAGCTTGGGAAGCCGCAATGAGCAGTTCTTC
TRBV20-1	NA	NA	TRBJ2-1	CSARVKYGQRSYNEQFF	TGCAGTGCTAGAGTCAAATATGGACAGCGCTCCTACAATGAGCAGTTCTTC
TRBV6-2/TRBV6-3	few	TRBD1	TRBJ2-5	CASSFRTGLETQYF	TGTGCCAGCAGTTTCCGGACAGGGCTAGAGACCCAGTACTTC
TRBV20-1	many	NA	TRBJ1-1	CSARDPQGWNTEAFF	TGCAGTGCTAGAGATCCCCAGGGGTGGAACACTGAAGCTTTCTTT
TRBV5-8	many	NA	TRBJ2-2	CASRGTPRTGELFF	TGTGCCAGCCGGGGGACCCCGCGGACCGGGGAGCTGTTTTTT
TRBV20-1	many	TRBD2	TRBJ2-1	CSATTDGRVGSEQFF	TGCAGTGCTACTACCGACGGGAGGGTAGGAAGTGAGCAGTTCTTC
TRBV27	few	TRBD2	TRBJ2-3	CASSPKGLAGGLSTQYF	TGTGCCAGCAGTCCAAAGGGACTAGCGGGGGGGCTGTCCACGCAGTATTTT
TRBV6-1	NA	NA	TRBJ1-1	CAGRSELNTEAFF	TGTGCCGGGCGCTCAGAACTGAACACTGAAGCTTTCTTT
TRBV7-2	many	NA	TRBJ2-7	CASSPDSRLTPYEQYF	TGTGCCAGCAGCCCGGACAGCCGACTTACCCCCTACGAGCAGTACTTC
TRBV5-1	NA	NA	TRBJ1-3	CASSLGATGNTIYF	TGCGCCAGCAGCTTGGGGGCTACTGGAAACACCATATATTTT
TRBV10-3	medium-sized	NA	TRBJ1-1	CAISDNVNTEAFF	TGTGCCATCAGTGATAACGTGAACACTGAAGCTTTCTTT
TRBV4-2	NA	NA	TRBJ2-7	CASSQEPAVGSGGWAYEQYF	TGTGCCAGCAGCCAAGAACCAGCCGTCGGTTCGGGGGGCTGGGCCTACGAGCAGTACTTC
TRBV20-1	many	NA	TRBJ2-1	CSARLNLNEQFF	TGCAGTGCTAGACTCAATCTAAATGAGCAGTTCTTC
TRBV6-1	many	TRBD2	TRBJ2-7	CASRRRGGSEEQYF	TGTGCCAGCAGACGACGGGGCGGGAGTGAGGAGCAGTACTTC
TRBV12-3/TRBV12-4	many	NA	TRBJ1-2	CASSPDGLMGYGYTF	TGTGCCAGCAGCCCCGACGGCCTTATGGGCTATGGCTACACCTTC
TRBV18	many	NA	TRBJ1-6	CASSPSRGGSPLHF	TGTGCCAGCTCACCAAGCAGGGGCGGCTCACCCCTCCACTTT
TRBV24-1	NA	NA	TRBJ1-5	CATSDWSNQPQHF	TGTGCCACCAGTGATTGGAGCAATCAGCCCCAGCATTTT
TRBV7-9	many	TRBD1	TRBJ2-1	CASNYGQGVSNEQFF	TGTGCCAGCAACTACGGACAGGGGGTCTCCAATGAGCAGTTCTTC
TRBV28	many	TRBD1	TRBJ2-7	CASSLDRVGHEQYF	TGTGCCAGCAGTTTAGACAGGGTAGGCCACGAGCAGTACTTC
TRBV5-5	many	NA	TRBJ2-1	CASSFPRGPFF	TGTGCCAGCAGCTTTCCAAGGGGTCCGTTCTTC
TRBV3-1	many	TRBD1	TRBJ2-7	CASRHGQGHEQYF	TGTGCCAGCCGTCATGGACAGGGCCACGAGCAGTACTTC
TRBV28	many	TRBD2	TRBJ2-7	CASSYQRTSGYTYEQYF	TGTGCCAGCAGTTATCAGCGGACTAGCGGTTATACCTACGAGCAGTACTTC
TRBV4-3	many	NA	TRBJ1-4	CASSQGVTNEKLFF	TGCGCCAGCAGCCAGGGGGTCACTAATGAAAAACTGTTTTTT
TRBV6-5	many	NA	TRBJ2-3	CASRSLGAGALDTQYF	TGTGCCAGCAGGAGCCTTGGGGCAGGGGCTTTAGATACGCAGTATTTT
TRBV28	many	NA	TRBJ1-1	CASSLAAGVPKEAFF	TGTGCCAGCTCCCTAGCCGCAGGGGTTCCTAAGGAAGCTTTCTTT
TRBV20-1	many	NA	TRBJ1-2	CSALYGSYGYTF	TGCAGTGCCCTTTACGGATCCTATGGCTACACCTTC
TRBV7-3	NA	NA	TRBJ1-1	CARSFISGTEAFF	TGTGCCAGGAGCTTTATTTCGGGCACTGAAGCTTTCTTT